This T cell receptor (beta chain) was sequenced in a study of T cell changes during pregnancy in multiple sclerosis. The germline V gene has CDR1 SSHAT and CDR2 FNYEAQ (reference sequence). The CDR3 contains 15 residues. Sequenced by immunoSEQ multiplex PCR; TCRdb stores in-frame clones only, minus some. The data show approximately 65,000 clones, with around nine tenths seen just once and 1.4% to 1.5% held by the top ten. In the case of this clone: At one end, the junction sequence differs from germline, possibly due to a read error.

The chain employs TRBV7-7 and TRBJ2-2; 11 nucleotides agree with TRBD1. Sequencing was performed on peripheral blood, taken in the third trimester of pregnancy. This receptor was identified in a female donor in good health, enrolled as a control in a pregnancy study. The CDR3 protein is CASSPDRGRVGELFF. The CDR3 DNA follows: TGTGCTAGCAGCCCGGACAGGGGGCGGGTCGGGGAGCTGTTTTTT.